Listed below are T cell receptor beta chains from one sample, sequenced in a study of T cell responses to AZD1222 COVID-19 vaccine. Libraries were prepared by immunoSEQ multiplex PCR; TCRdb keeps only in-frame clonotypes and omits some of them. The sample has approximately 190,000 clones, almost 95% seen once. The sample in question was peripheral blood, obtained on day 0 of AZD1222 vaccination. The receptor source for this set is an adult in good health. Each CDR3 is given with its conserved first and last residue. The D gene is left open where the match is weak. Size values are once, few and many counts, or a class for expanded clones, and some rows have none.

CDR3 protein: CASSRRDSPLHF; CDR3 DNA: TGTGCCAGCAGTCGGCGGGATTCACCCCTCCACTTT; D gene: -; V gene: TRBV2; clone size: -; J gene: TRBJ1-6
CDR3 protein: CASSPGQGQGYTF; CDR3 DNA: TGTGCCAGCAGCCCGGGACAGGGGCAAGGCTACACCTTC; D gene: TRBD1; V gene: TRBV3-1/TRBV3-2; clone size: -; J gene: TRBJ1-2
CDR3 protein: CASSNRDRGRYTEAFF; CDR3 DNA: TGTGCCAGCAGTAACCGGGACAGGGGCCGGTACACTGAAGCTTTCTTT; D gene: TRBD1; V gene: TRBV6-2/TRBV6-3; clone size: -; J gene: TRBJ1-1
CDR3 protein: CASSVGGGSSDTQYF; CDR3 DNA: TGTGCCAGCAGCGTAGGGGGCGGGTCGTCAGATACGCAGTATTTT; D gene: -; V gene: TRBV9; clone size: -; J gene: TRBJ2-3
CDR3 protein: CASSNQITSFYNEQFF; CDR3 DNA: TGTGCCAGCAGCAACCAAATAACTAGTTTTTACAATGAGCAGTTCTTC; D gene: -; V gene: TRBV21-1; clone size: -; J gene: TRBJ2-1
CDR3 protein: CASSRAGVGNTIYF; CDR3 DNA: TGTGCCAGTAGTCGAGCAGGGGTCGGAAACACCATATATTTT; D gene: -; V gene: TRBV19; clone size: -; J gene: TRBJ1-3
CDR3 protein: CASSEEVGYGYTF; CDR3 DNA: TGTGCCAGCAGTGAAGAGGTTGGGTATGGCTACACCTTC; D gene: -; V gene: TRBV6-1; clone size: -; J gene: TRBJ1-2
CDR3 protein: CASSYAGATDTQYF; CDR3 DNA: TGTGCCAGCAGCTACGCGGGGGCCACAGATACGCAGTATTTT; D gene: -; V gene: TRBV7-9; clone size: -; J gene: TRBJ2-3
CDR3 protein: CASKYGDGVAYNEQFF; CDR3 DNA: TGTGCCAGCAAATATGGGGATGGCGTCGCCTACAATGAGCAGTTCTTC; D gene: -; V gene: TRBV28; clone size: -; J gene: TRBJ2-1
CDR3 protein: CASTDDRSPNYGYTF; CDR3 DNA: TGTGCCAGCACTGACGACAGAAGCCCTAACTATGGCTACACCTTC; D gene: -; V gene: TRBV2; clone size: -; J gene: TRBJ1-2
CDR3 protein: CASSFRDRAYNEQFF; CDR3 DNA: TGTGCCAGCAGCTTCCGGGACAGGGCATACAATGAGCAGTTCTTC; D gene: TRBD1; V gene: TRBV6-5; clone size: -; J gene: TRBJ2-1
CDR3 protein: CASSLRSLPLGGATQSYNEQFF; CDR3 DNA: TGTGCCAGCAGCTTAAGGTCCCTCCCGCTCGGGGGGGCCACTCAATCCTACAATGAGCAGTTCTTC; D gene: TRBD2; V gene: TRBV7-3; clone size: -; J gene: TRBJ2-1
CDR3 protein: CASSRTSGGGYEQFF; CDR3 DNA: TGTGCCAGTAGTCGAACTAGCGGGGGTGGGTATGAGCAGTTCTTC; D gene: TRBD2; V gene: TRBV19; clone size: -; J gene: TRBJ2-1
CDR3 protein: CASSPGQGISKLFF; CDR3 DNA: TGTGCCAGCTCACCTGGCCAGGGGATCTCAAAACTGTTTTTT; D gene: -; V gene: TRBV18; clone size: -; J gene: TRBJ1-4
CDR3 protein: CASSEWLGTGGKNIQYF; CDR3 DNA: TGTGCCAGCAGTGAGTGGCTAGGGACAGGGGGCAAAAACATTCAGTACTTC; D gene: TRBD1; V gene: TRBV6-1; clone size: -; J gene: TRBJ2-4
CDR3 protein: CATSDGRQGNSEQYF; CDR3 DNA: TGTGCCACCAGTGACGGGAGGCAGGGTAACTCCGAGCAGTACTTC; D gene: TRBD2; V gene: TRBV24-1; clone size: once; J gene: TRBJ2-7
CDR3 protein: CASSDGRFTGELFF; CDR3 DNA: TGTGCCAGCAGTGATGGCAGGTTCACCGGGGAGCTGTTTTTT; D gene: -; V gene: TRBV2; clone size: -; J gene: TRBJ2-2
CDR3 protein: CSVGGGGAKTEAFF; CDR3 DNA: TGCAGCGTTGGAGGGGGTGGGGCGAAGACTGAAGCTTTCTTT; D gene: -; V gene: TRBV29-1; clone size: -; J gene: TRBJ1-1
CDR3 protein: CASSGQGPGELFF; CDR3 DNA: TGTGCCAGCAGTGGGCAGGGACCCGGGGAGCTGTTTTTT; D gene: -; V gene: TRBV2; clone size: -; J gene: TRBJ2-2
CDR3 protein: CASSLPGRGHGYTF; CDR3 DNA: TGTGCCAGCAGCCTCCCGGGGAGGGGGCATGGCTACACCTTC; D gene: TRBD1; V gene: TRBV5-4; clone size: -; J gene: TRBJ1-2
CDR3 protein: CASTLRQGSGYTF; CDR3 DNA: TGTGCCAGCACCCTACGACAGGGAAGTGGCTACACCTTC; D gene: TRBD1; V gene: TRBV6-5; clone size: -; J gene: TRBJ1-2
CDR3 protein: CASSQSGGSTEAFF; CDR3 DNA: TGTGCCAGCAGCCAAAGCGGGGGGAGCACTGAAGCTTTCTTT; D gene: -; V gene: TRBV3-1/TRBV3-2; clone size: few; J gene: TRBJ1-1
CDR3 protein: CASSQDLGLAGVSTDTQYF; CDR3 DNA: TGCGCCAGCAGCCAAGATTTGGGGCTAGCGGGGGTTAGCACAGATACGCAGTATTTT; D gene: TRBD2; V gene: TRBV4-1; clone size: -; J gene: TRBJ2-3
CDR3 protein: CASSLASGGVRQETQYF; CDR3 DNA: TGCGCCAGCAGCTTGGCCAGCGGGGGGGTTCGCCAAGAGACCCAGTACTTC; D gene: TRBD2; V gene: TRBV5-1; clone size: -; J gene: TRBJ2-5
CDR3 protein: CASSQGAGAAFF; CDR3 DNA: TGTGCCAGCAGCCAAGGGGCAGGGGCAGCTTTCTTT; D gene: -; V gene: TRBV9; clone size: -; J gene: TRBJ1-1
CDR3 protein: CASSLQGFEQFF; CDR3 DNA: TGTGCCAGCAGCTTACAGGGGTTTGAGCAGTTCTTC; D gene: -; V gene: TRBV7-2; clone size: -; J gene: TRBJ2-1
CDR3 protein: CASQRGGTDTQYF; CDR3 DNA: TGCGCCAGTCAGCGGGGGGGCACAGATACGCAGTATTTT; D gene: TRBD2; V gene: TRBV5-1; clone size: -; J gene: TRBJ2-3
CDR3 protein: CASSSLRTGVTYEQYF; CDR3 DNA: TGTGCCAGCAGTTCACTCCGGACCGGAGTCACCTACGAGCAGTACTTC; D gene: -; V gene: TRBV27; clone size: -; J gene: TRBJ2-7
CDR3 protein: CASSPGMRKNTEAFF; CDR3 DNA: TGTGCCAGCAGCCCCGGAATGAGGAAGAACACTGAAGCTTTCTTT; D gene: -; V gene: TRBV7-9; clone size: -; J gene: TRBJ1-1
CDR3 protein: CASRQGLTEAFF; CDR3 DNA: TGTGCCAGCCGCCAGGGGTTGACTGAAGCTTTCTTT; D gene: -; V gene: TRBV12-3/TRBV12-4; clone size: few; J gene: TRBJ1-1
CDR3 protein: CATGAQGSFSGELFF; CDR3 DNA: TGTGCCACCGGAGCACAGGGGTCCTTTTCCGGGGAGCTGTTTTTT; D gene: TRBD1; V gene: TRBV24-1; clone size: -; J gene: TRBJ2-2
CDR3 protein: CASSLGSGGNQETQYF; CDR3 DNA: TGTGCCAGCAGTTTAGGTAGCGGGGGCAACCAAGAGACCCAGTACTTC; D gene: TRBD2; V gene: TRBV28; clone size: -; J gene: TRBJ2-5
CDR3 protein: CASSLETVRAHGYTF; CDR3 DNA: TGCGCCAGCAGCTTGGAGACAGTGAGGGCCCATGGCTACACCTTC; D gene: -; V gene: TRBV5-1; clone size: once; J gene: TRBJ1-2
CDR3 protein: CASSIGYAEKLFF; CDR3 DNA: TGTGCCAGTAGTATCGGATACGCTGAAAAACTGTTTTTT; D gene: -; V gene: TRBV19; clone size: -; J gene: TRBJ1-4
CDR3 protein: CASSLAQSQEGYTF; CDR3 DNA: TGTGCCAGCAGTTTAGCACAGAGTCAGGAAGGCTACACCTTC; D gene: -; V gene: TRBV28; clone size: -; J gene: TRBJ1-2
CDR3 protein: CASSQSSGTISGANVLTF; CDR3 DNA: TGTGCCAGCAGCCAGTCTTCCGGGACAATCTCTGGGGCCAACGTCCTGACTTTC; D gene: -; V gene: TRBV3-1/TRBV3-2; clone size: -; J gene: TRBJ2-6
CDR3 protein: CASSEGTGQWGYTF; CDR3 DNA: TGCGCCAGCAGTGAAGGTACAGGCCAATGGGGCTACACCTTC; D gene: -; V gene: TRBV10-2; clone size: -; J gene: TRBJ1-2
CDR3 protein: CASSQTEGLEAFF; CDR3 DNA: TGCGCCAGCAGCCAAACCGAAGGTTTGGAGGCTTTCTTT; D gene: -; V gene: TRBV4-3; clone size: few; J gene: TRBJ1-1
CDR3 protein: CASTSPAGYTF; CDR3 DNA: TGTGCCAGCACTTCCCCGGCCGGCTACACCTTC; D gene: -; V gene: TRBV28; clone size: once; J gene: TRBJ1-2
CDR3 protein: CASINWGDGELFF; CDR3 DNA: TGTGCCAGCATTAACTGGGGCGACGGGGAGCTGTTTTTT; D gene: -; V gene: TRBV12-3/TRBV12-4; clone size: -; J gene: TRBJ2-2
CDR3 protein: CASTGLHTGNTIYF; CDR3 DNA: TGTGCCAGCACGGGACTGCACACCGGAAACACCATATATTTT; D gene: -; V gene: TRBV11-2; clone size: -; J gene: TRBJ1-3
CDR3 protein: CASSLALLAGSYNEQFF; CDR3 DNA: TGCGCCAGCAGCTTGGCTCTTCTAGCGGGGTCCTACAATGAGCAGTTCTTC; D gene: TRBD2; V gene: TRBV5-1; clone size: -; J gene: TRBJ2-1
CDR3 protein: CASSFSGGNNQPQHF; CDR3 DNA: TGTGCCAGCAGCTTCTCAGGGGGGAACAATCAGCCCCAGCATTTT; D gene: TRBD1; V gene: TRBV7-2; clone size: -; J gene: TRBJ1-5
CDR3 protein: CASSQRPGTDTQYF; CDR3 DNA: TGTGCCAGCAGCCAACGGCCTGGCACAGATACGCAGTATTTT; D gene: -; V gene: TRBV7-2; clone size: -; J gene: TRBJ2-3
CDR3 protein: CASSSPGTGIEAFF; CDR3 DNA: TGTGCCAGCAGCTCCCCCGGGACAGGGATTGAAGCTTTCTTT; D gene: TRBD1; V gene: TRBV6-5; clone size: -; J gene: TRBJ1-1
CDR3 protein: CASSATVEQPQHF; CDR3 DNA: TGTGCCAGTAGTGCCACGGTAGAGCAGCCCCAGCATTTT; D gene: -; V gene: TRBV19; clone size: once; J gene: TRBJ1-5
CDR3 protein: CASSKALGTTIYIQYF; CDR3 DNA: TGTGCCAGCAGCAAAGCGCTCGGGACTACGATATACATTCAGTACTTC; D gene: -; V gene: TRBV21-1; clone size: -; J gene: TRBJ2-4
CDR3 protein: CASSRTDGNTIYF; CDR3 DNA: TGTGCCAGCAGTCGGACGGATGGAAACACCATATATTTT; D gene: -; V gene: TRBV6-5; clone size: -; J gene: TRBJ1-3
CDR3 protein: CASSLTGSGQYF; CDR3 DNA: TGTGCCAGCAGTTTAACAGGTTCTGGGCAGTACTTC; D gene: -; V gene: TRBV27; clone size: -; J gene: TRBJ2-7
CDR3 protein: CATDDRVGQPQHF; CDR3 DNA: TGTGCCACAGACGACAGGGTTGGTCAGCCCCAGCATTTT; D gene: TRBD1; V gene: TRBV15; clone size: -; J gene: TRBJ1-5
CDR3 protein: CASSSLEDSSNQPQHF; CDR3 DNA: TGTGCCAGCAGTTCCCTCGAGGACAGTTCAAATCAGCCCCAGCATTTT; D gene: -; V gene: TRBV6-2/TRBV6-3; clone size: -; J gene: TRBJ1-5